This T cell receptor (beta chain) is from a study of blood T cell repertoires in COVID-19. Study context: Cohort 3 donors were reported recovered after two negative PCRs, clearance, or symptom resolution.

V lost 0 bases and J 1 base, leaving 9 bases between the germline ends. Germline V gives CDR1 SGHVS, CDR2 FNYEAQ. The CDR3 sequence is 15 residues long. In the original analysis: Reference gene primer amplification gave nucleated cell count estimates. TCRdb keeps only in-frame clones here, not all; method: immunoSEQ multiplex PCR. For V, J and clone size, that table is used; D and trimming come from the DNA. The sample lists some 180,000 clones, roughly 85% occurring once. Sequencing used PBMCs or T cells enriched from blood (not recorded which). The clonotype comes from a woman aged 65 to 85 in a cohort exposed to, infected with or recovered from COVID-19 (not recorded which). The gene calls are TRBV7-6 and TRBJ2-5; a weak D match, TRBD1 (6 bases). As DNA, the CDR3 is TGTGCCAGCAGCTTAGCGACAGGTTCCCAAGAGACCCAGTACTTC. It is translated as CASSLATGSQETQYF.